The sequence of this T cell receptor beta chain was determined in a study of cytomegalovirus exposure and HLA in healthy donors. Notes on the study in general: Per a prior analysis, the majority of TCR beta V segments were productive roughly 87% or roughly 30% of the time. Rare TCR sequences predominated, though certain public TCRs were found in many donors. A later analysis linked around 17,000 TCR beta sequences to HLA alleles at 0.05 false discovery rate.

J gave up 11 bases and V 3 bases, and 5 bases lay outside the gene matches. CDR3 length: 13 amino acids. Germline CDR1 is SGHDN and CDR2 is FVKESK. In this sample, this clone turned up a few times. What it binds is unknown. The PCR was carried out with 60 Vbeta primers and 13 Jbeta primers. In the original processing: Later, tens of millions of unique TCR beta chains were counted in an analysis, and about 10 million of them were shared. The method was immunoSEQ multiplex PCR; TCRdb's version includes in-frame clones alone and lacks a portion of them. Clonal size and the V and J genes are those of that table, whereas D and trimming came from the DNA. The sample has about 180,000 clones; approximately 80% are singletons.

The chain is built from TRBV14 and TRBJ1-4, with TRBD1 identical over 8 bases. The sequenced sample was PBMCs. This clonotype originated in a woman aged 25 to 39 in good health and CMV-seronegative. The chain's CDR3 is CASSQNRGEKLFF. CDR3 DNA: TGTGCCAGCAGCCAGAACAGGGGGGAGAAACTGTTTTTT.